This T cell receptor beta chain was documented in a study of CD8 T cells in Susac syndrome. This CDR3 comprises 14 residues. V was clipped by 5 bases and J by 3 bases, with 11 bases between them. Details on this clonotype: Its antigen is currently unknown.

Sequencing targeted TCR beta in blood CD8+ and CD4+ T cells. Both CD4+ and CD8+ T cells were negatively isolated, and TEMRA cells underwent FACS enrichment. Regarding the study as a whole: The study's TCR sequencing and HLA analysis covered a relatively small number of individuals, and the study acknowledged this.

RNA totalling about 0.45 to 1 ug underwent reverse transcription with random hexamers. Multiplex PCR with immunoSEQ amplified the TCR beta CDR3 across 54 Vbeta and 13 Jbeta. MiXCR, run by TCRdb on the immunoSEQ multiplex PCR reads, gives a single entry per CDR3 protein. The sample holds some 190,000 distinct CDR3 sequences, 90% to 95% seen once. The chain joins TRBV12-3 or TRBV12-4 to TRBJ1-5; the D is unclear. The source is a human donor in good health. Input material: CD4+ T cells from PBMCs. CDR3 DNA sequence: TGTGCCAGCAGTCCCACGCTGATCAATCAGCCCCAGCATTTT. This sequence encodes CASSPTLINQPQHF.